This note documents a single T cell receptor (beta chain) sequence. Antigen: not known. This CDR3 contains 16 residues. Germline CDR1 reads SGHRS; CDR2 reads YFSETQ. V lost 4 bases to trimming and J lost 6 bases; unmatched junction nucleotides: 13. PCR involved 60 Vbeta and 13 Jbeta primers. Only in-frame clones appear in the TCRdb table, and some are missing; sequencing was by immunoSEQ multiplex PCR. The table records around 190,000 clones, 65% to 85% of them present only once. This sample was included in a study of cytomegalovirus exposure and HLA in healthy donors. General observations from the study: Fewer than 20,000 TCR beta sequences were associated with HLA alleles at 0.05 false discovery rate in a later analysis.

The clonotype comes from a man aged 35-49 years in good health and CMV-seropositive. Sample: PBMCs. V usage is TRBV5-1 and J usage is TRBJ2-1, with TRBD2 matching 7 bases. The CDR3 sequence is CASSGQAGRMGNEQFF. The CDR3 bases are TGCGCCAGCAGCGGCCAAGCGGGACGAATGGGCAATGAGCAGTTCTTC.